The T cell receptor (beta chain) under discussion was sequenced for a study of shared clonotypes between healthy human individuals. Regarding the study as a whole: What limited the represented genetic and exposure-history diversity was the small number of donors.

Each subset's genomic DNA was shared equally among a number of immunoSEQ plates. In the source study's methods: Without quality scores, immunoSEQ junctional reads could not be filtered like full-length reads. Data came from immunoSEQ multiplex PCR; TCRdb stores just in-frame clones and leaves some out. V and J calls plus clone size are reproduced from that table; the DNA served to infer D and trimming. The data show about half a million clones, with 75% to 80% seen just once and about 11% held by the top ten. This clone was observed a few times. The antigen remains undetermined. A much larger clonotype is one base distant, so this may be a read error. Sequenced input: PBMCs. This TCR derives from a woman aged 40 to 50 in good health. Some clones in this sample may be carry-over from other donors' samples.

CDR3 DNA: TGTGCCAGCAGTGAAGCGCTTCAGAGCTATGAGCAGCTCTTC. Protein sequence: CASSEALQSYEQLF. The chain has TRBV2 and TRBJ2-1; D not resolved. Germline-derived CDR1 and CDR2 are SNHLY and FYNNEI. This CDR3 is 14 amino acids long.